This T cell receptor beta chain was recovered during a study of beta chain features in type 1 diabetes. General observations from the study: Sampled from patients, naive, central memory and Treg TCRB repertoires appeared more similar than those sampled from healthy donors. A possible short-template PCR bias applies equally to patients and controls. The study found moderately but significantly shorter TCRB CDR3s in all four CD4+ subsets of Type 1 diabetes patients.

There was one heparinised blood draw per donor, averaging roughly 100 mL. A remark on this clone: As yet, its antigen is unknown.

The sequenced template was cDNA made from the entire isolated RNA. TCRdb's copy holds only in-frame clones and misses some; the assay was immunoSEQ multiplex PCR. Of about 900,000 clones in the sample, about 17% were seen once. Trimming at V came to 3 bases and at J to 1 base, leaving 3 bases not matched to a gene. The CDR3 runs to 16 residues. Per germline, CDR1 SGHTA and CDR2 FQGNSA. The sequence was collected from a woman aged 18-29 years in good health. V is TRBV7-2 and J is TRBJ2-2; 9 bases line up with TRBD1. Material: naive CD4+ T cells from blood. CDR3: CASSLMGQGNTGELFF. CDR3 in DNA: TGTGCCAGCAGCTTGATGGGACAGGGGAACACCGGGGAGCTGTTTTTT.